This record concerns one T cell receptor (beta chain) sequence. Its target is unknown. The source of the sample is a study of Tregs in tolerant kidney transplant recipients. Points from the study as a whole: For some patients, primers changed over time, blocking nucleotide-level comparison. This study did not directly address biological reproducibility. Activated donor B cell expansion appeared to reveal the most relevant donor-specific TCRbeta repertoire.

CDR1 and CDR2 from the germline V gene are SGHAT and FQNNGV. The CDR3 runs 18 residues. The J segment lost 4 bases and the V segment lost 5 bases, leaving 14 bases of the junction unmatched. Recipients received nonmyeloablative bone marrow transplants from related graft donors, with transient mixed chimerism. Unstimulated Tregs (CD4+CD25+CD127-) and CD4+CD25- non-Tregs were sorted from PBMCs. Profiled with immunoSEQ multiplex PCR; TCRdb holds only in-frame clones, not every one. In the table there are about 50,000 clones, roughly nine tenths of which are singletons. This chain joins TRBV11-2 and TRBJ1-3, with TRBD1 matching over 10 bases. This specimen was CD8+ T cells from blood (PBMCs), taken 12 months after the transplant. The receptor comes from a human patient who received a combined kidney and bone marrow transplant. Some T cells could come from the graft donor. CDR3 nucleotide sequence: TGTGCCAGCAGCCGATTAGCCAGACAGGGGGCGTCGGGAAACACCATATATTTT. Encoded protein: CASSRLARQGASGNTIYF.